One T cell receptor beta chain is described in this entry. Its antigen remains unidentified. This entry is derived from a study of shared clonotypes between healthy human individuals. Points from the study as a whole: Blood was the only sampled material, and tissue repertoires likely differ. The naive CD4 repertoires of a few donors were compared, and roughly 5.1% of clonotypes were shared.

Sequencing was at deep level. Some clones are missing from TCRdb's copy, which holds only in-frame ones; the method was immunoSEQ multiplex PCR. The top ten hold 0.61% of the sample, which has around 980,000 clones, approximately 80% seen once. Sequenced input: memory CD4+ T cells from PBMCs. The subset: CD45RA-negative fraction. The sequence came from a man in his late teens or twenties in good health. Some clones in this sample may be carry-over from other donors' samples.

The CDR3: CASSMQAYLNYGYTF. DNA for the CDR3: TGTGCCAGTAGTATGCAGGCTTACCTTAACTATGGCTACACCTTC. This chain links TRBV19 with TRBJ1-2; D ambiguous. The CDR3 has 15 residues. V gave up 3 bases and J gave up 1 base, with 12 bases separating them. The germline gives CDR1 LNHDA, CDR2 SQIVND (reference sequence). The entire variable domain, with the rest obtained from reference TRBV19 and TRBJ1-2, is as follows: DGGITQSPKYLFRKEGQNVTLSCEQNLNHDAMYWYRQDPGQGLRLIYYSQIVNDFQKGDIAEGYSVSREKKESFPLTVTSAQKNPTAFYLCASSMQAYLNYGYTFGSGTRLTVV.